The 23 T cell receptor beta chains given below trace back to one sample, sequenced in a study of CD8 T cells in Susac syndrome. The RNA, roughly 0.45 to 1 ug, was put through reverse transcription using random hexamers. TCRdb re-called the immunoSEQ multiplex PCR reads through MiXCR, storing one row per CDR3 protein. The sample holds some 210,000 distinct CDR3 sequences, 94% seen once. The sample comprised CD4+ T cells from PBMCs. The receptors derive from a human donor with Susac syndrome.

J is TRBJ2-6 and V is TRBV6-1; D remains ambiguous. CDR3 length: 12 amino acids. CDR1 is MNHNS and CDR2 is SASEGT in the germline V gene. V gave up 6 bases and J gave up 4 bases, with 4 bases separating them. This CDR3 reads CASRVGANVLTF. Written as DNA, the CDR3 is TGTGCCAGCAGGGTGGGGGCCAACGTCCTGACTTTC.

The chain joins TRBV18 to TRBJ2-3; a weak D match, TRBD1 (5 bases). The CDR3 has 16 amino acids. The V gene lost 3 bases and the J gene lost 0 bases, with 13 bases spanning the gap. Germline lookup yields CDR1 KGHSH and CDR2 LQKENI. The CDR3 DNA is TGTGCCAGCTCACCTCTGACAGCGTTTAGCACAGATACGCAGTATTTT. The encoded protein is CASSPLTAFSTDTQYF.

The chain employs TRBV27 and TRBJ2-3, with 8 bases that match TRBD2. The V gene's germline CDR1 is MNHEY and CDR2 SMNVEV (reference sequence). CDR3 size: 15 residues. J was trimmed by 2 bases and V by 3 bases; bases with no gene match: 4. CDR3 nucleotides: TGTGCCAGCAGTTTGGGACTAGTGGCCACAGATACGCAGTATTTT. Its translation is CASSLGLVATDTQYF.

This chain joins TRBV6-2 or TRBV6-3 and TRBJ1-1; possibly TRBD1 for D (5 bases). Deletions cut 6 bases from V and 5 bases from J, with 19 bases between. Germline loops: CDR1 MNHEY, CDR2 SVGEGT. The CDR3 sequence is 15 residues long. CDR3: CASRTVQDWRTEAFF. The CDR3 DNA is TGTGCCAGCAGGACCGTACAGGACTGGAGGACTGAAGCTTTCTTT.

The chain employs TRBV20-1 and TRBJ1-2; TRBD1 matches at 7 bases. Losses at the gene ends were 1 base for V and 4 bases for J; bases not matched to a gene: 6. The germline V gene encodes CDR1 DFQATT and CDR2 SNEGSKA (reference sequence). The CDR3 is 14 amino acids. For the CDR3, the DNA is TGCAGTGCTAGAGGGTCACAGGGGATCTATGGCTACACCTTC. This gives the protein CSARGSQGIYGYTF.

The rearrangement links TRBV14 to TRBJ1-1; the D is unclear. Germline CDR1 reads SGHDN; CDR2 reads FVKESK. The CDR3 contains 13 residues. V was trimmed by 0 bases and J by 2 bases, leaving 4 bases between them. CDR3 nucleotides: TGTGCCAGCAGCCAAGATACCAACACTGAAGCTTTCTTT. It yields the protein CASSQDTNTEAFF.

Written as DNA, the CDR3 is TGTGCCAGCAGCTTGATGCGGGGGGCGGACTACGAGCAGTACTTC. It translates to CASSLMRGADYEQYF. This chain uses TRBV5-4 with TRBJ2-7, with 8 bases lining up with TRBD2. The CDR3 spans 15 residues. V dropped 1 base and J dropped 3; count of bases not matched to a gene: 6. Germline CDR1 reads SGHNT; CDR2 reads YYREEE (reference sequence).

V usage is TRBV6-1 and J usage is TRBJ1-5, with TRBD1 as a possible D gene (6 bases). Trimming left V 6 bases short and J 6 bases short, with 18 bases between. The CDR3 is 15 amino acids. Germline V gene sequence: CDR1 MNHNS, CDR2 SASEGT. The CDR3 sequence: CASRHGTGISQPQHF. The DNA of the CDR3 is TGTGCCAGCAGGCACGGTACAGGGATCTCTCAGCCCCAGCATTTT.

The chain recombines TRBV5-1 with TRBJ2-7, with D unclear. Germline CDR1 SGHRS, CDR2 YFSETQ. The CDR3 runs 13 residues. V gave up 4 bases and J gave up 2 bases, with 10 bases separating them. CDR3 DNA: TGCGCCAGCAGCCTGTTTGACACCTACGAGCAGTACTTC. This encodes CASSLFDTYEQYF.

CDR3 loop: CASSERGRYEAFF. DNA for the CDR3: TGTGCCAGCAGTGAACGGGGCAGATACGAAGCTTTCTTT. The genes are TRBV25-1 and TRBJ1-1, with a possible D match to TRBD1 (5 bases). The germline V and J ends were trimmed by 2 bases and 8 bases, with 12 bases remaining between them. The length of the CDR3 is 13 residues. Looked up from germline, CDR1 is MGHDK and CDR2 is SYGVNS.

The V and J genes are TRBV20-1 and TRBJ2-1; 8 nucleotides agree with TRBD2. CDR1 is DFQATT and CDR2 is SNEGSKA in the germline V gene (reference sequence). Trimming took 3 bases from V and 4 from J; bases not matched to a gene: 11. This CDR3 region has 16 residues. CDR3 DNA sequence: TGCAGTGCTAGGAAACCGGGACTAGTTGATTACAATGAGCAGTTCTTC. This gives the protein CSARKPGLVDYNEQFF.

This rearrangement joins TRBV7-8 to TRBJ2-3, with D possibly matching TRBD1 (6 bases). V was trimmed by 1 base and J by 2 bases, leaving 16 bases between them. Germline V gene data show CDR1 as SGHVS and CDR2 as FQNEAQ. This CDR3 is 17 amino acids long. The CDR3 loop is CASSLVRFTGPTDTQYF. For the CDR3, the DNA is TGTGCCAGCAGCTTAGTTCGCTTCACAGGGCCCACAGATACGCAGTATTTT.

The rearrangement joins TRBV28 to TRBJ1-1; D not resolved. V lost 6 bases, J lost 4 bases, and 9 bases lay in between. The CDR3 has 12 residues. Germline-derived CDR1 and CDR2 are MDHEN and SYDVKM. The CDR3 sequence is CASSRQGTEAFF. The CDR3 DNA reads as TGTGCCAGCAGCAGACAAGGCACTGAAGCTTTCTTT.

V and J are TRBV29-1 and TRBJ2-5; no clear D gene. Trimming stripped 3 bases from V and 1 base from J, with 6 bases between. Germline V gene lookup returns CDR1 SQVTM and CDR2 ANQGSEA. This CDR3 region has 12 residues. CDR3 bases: TGCAGCGTTGAGAAGGTCCAAGAGACCCAGTACTTC. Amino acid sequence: CSVEKVQETQYF.

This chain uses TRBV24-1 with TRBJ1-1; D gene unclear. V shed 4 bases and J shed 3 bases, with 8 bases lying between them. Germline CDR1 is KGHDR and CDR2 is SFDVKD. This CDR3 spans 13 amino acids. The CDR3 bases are TGTGCCACCAGTGACCCGACCTACACTGAAGCTTTCTTT. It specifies CATSDPTYTEAFF.

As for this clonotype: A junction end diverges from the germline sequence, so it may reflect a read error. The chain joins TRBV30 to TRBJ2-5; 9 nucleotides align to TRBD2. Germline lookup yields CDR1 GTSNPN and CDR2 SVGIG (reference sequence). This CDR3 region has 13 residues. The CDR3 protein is CAWRELERTSVHF. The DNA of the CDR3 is TGTGCCTGGAGGGAGCTGGAGAGGACTAGCGTACACTTC.

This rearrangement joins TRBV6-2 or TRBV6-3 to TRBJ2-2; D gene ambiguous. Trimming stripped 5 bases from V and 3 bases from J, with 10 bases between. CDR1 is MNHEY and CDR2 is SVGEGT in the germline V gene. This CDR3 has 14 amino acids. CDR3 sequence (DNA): TGTGCCAGCAGTCCCGCTCCCTACACCGGGGAGCTGTTTTTT. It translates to CASSPAPYTGELFF.

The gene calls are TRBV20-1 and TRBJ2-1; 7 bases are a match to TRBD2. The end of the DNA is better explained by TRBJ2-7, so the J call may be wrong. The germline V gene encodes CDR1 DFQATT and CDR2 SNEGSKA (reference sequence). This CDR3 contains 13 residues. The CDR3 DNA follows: TGCAGTGCTAGAGGGACGGGAGGCTACGAGCAGTACTTC. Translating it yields CSARGTGGYEQYF.

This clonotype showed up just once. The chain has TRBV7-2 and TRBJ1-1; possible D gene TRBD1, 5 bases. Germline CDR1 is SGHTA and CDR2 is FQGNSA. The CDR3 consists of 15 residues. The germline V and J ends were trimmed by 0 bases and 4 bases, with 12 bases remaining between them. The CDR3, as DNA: TGTGCCAGCAGCTTAGCTAGCCAGGGCGGCACTGAAGCTTTCTTT. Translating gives CASSLASQGGTEAFF.

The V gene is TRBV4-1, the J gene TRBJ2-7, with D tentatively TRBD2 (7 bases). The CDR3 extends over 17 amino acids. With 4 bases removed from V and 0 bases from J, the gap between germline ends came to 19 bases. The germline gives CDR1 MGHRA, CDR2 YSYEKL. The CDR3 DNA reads TGCGCCAGCAGCCCCTTGCGGGCGGGGGCTAGCTCCTACGAGCAGTACTTC. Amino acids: CASSPLRAGASSYEQYF.

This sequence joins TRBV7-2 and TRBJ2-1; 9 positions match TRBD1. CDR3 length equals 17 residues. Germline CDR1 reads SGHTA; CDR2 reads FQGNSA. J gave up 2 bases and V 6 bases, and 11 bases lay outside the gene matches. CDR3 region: CASSLSAGTGPYNEQFF. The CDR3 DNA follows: TGTGCCAGCAGTTTATCCGCCGGGACAGGGCCCTACAATGAGCAGTTCTTC.

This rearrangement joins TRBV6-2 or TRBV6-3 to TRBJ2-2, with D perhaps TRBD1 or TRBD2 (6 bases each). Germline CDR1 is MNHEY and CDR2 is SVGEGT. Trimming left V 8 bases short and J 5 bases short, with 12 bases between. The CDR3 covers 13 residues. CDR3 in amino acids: CASGRGRTGELFF. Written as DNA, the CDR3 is TGTGCCAGCGGCCGGGGGCGGACCGGGGAGCTGTTTTTT.

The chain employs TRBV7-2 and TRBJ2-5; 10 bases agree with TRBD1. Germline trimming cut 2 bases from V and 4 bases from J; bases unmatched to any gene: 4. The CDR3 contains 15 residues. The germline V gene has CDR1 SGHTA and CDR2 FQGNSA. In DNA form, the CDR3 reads TGTGCCAGCAGCTTAATGGGACAGGGGACAGAGACCCAGTACTTC. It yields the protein CASSLMGQGTETQYF.